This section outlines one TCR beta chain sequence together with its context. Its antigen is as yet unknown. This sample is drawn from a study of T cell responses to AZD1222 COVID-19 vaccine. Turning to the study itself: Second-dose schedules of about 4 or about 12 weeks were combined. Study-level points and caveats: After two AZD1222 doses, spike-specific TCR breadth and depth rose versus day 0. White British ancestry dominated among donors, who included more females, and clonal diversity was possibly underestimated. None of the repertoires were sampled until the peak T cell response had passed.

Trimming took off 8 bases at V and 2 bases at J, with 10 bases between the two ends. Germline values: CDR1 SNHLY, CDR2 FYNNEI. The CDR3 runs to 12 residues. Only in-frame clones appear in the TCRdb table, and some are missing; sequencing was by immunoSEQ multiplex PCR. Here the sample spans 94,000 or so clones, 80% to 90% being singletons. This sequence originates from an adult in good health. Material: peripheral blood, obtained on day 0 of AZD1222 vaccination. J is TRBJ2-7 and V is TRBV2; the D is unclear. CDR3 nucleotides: TGTGCCAGCTCGGAATTCCCCTACGAGCAGTACTTC. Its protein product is CASSEFPYEQYF. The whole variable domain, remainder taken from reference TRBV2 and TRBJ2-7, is EPEVTQTPSHQVTQMGQEVILRCVPISNHLYFYWYRQILGQKVEFLVSFYNNEISEKSEIFDDQFSVERPDGSNFTLKIRSTKLEDSAMYFCASSEFPYEQYFGPGTRLTVT.